The TCR beta chain under discussion was sequenced for a study of T cell repertoires in cytomegalovirus infection. The overall study: Matching HLA type, along with CMV infection, was indicated by public TCR beta signatures.

The table lists this clonotype with many counts. Its target is unknown. From the reads, TCRdb called clonotypes with MiXCR, one entry per CDR3 protein. The data hold 200,000 to 300,000 distinct CDR3 sequences, with around 6.4% observed a single time. General study results and limits: HLA-C-restricted CMV clonotypes gave the most frequent clonotype in two of eight donors. Frequencies of public TCR beta families were cumulated, and this identified carriers of CMV plus the relevant HLA.

Looked up from germline, CDR1 is DFQATT and CDR2 is SNEGSKA (reference sequence). CDR3 length: 12 amino acids. Trimming stripped 2 bases from V and 8 bases from J, with 9 bases between. This TCR was recovered from a human donor in good health (CMV status not recorded). Some clones in this sample may be carry-over from other donors' samples. The chain couples TRBV20-1 to TRBJ1-4; D remains unclear. The source material was PBMCs. The chain's CDR3 is CSARTIGEKLFF. DNA of the CDR3: TGCAGTGCTAGAACGATTGGGGAAAAACTGTTTTTT.